The T cell receptor beta chain described here comes from a study of blood T cell repertoires in COVID-19. Trimming took 4 bases from V and 6 from J, leaving 19 bases between them. The CDR3 has 16 amino acids. Germline V gene data show CDR1 as SGHKS and CDR2 as YYEKEE (reference sequence). The repertoire was sequenced with immunoSEQ multiplex PCR; TCRdb's copy has only in-frame clones and lacks some. The sample shows about 150,000 clones, 86% of them seen only once. This sequence was found in a man over 45 who had recovered from COVID-19. The material sequenced was PBMCs or T cells enriched from blood (not recorded which). V gene TRBV5-5 combines with J gene TRBJ2-2, with D maybe TRBD2 (6 bases). In nucleotides, the CDR3 is TGTGCCAGCAGCGTGACTAGTCTTCTGATTCCCGGGGAGCTGTTTTTT. It yields the protein CASSVTSLLIPGELFF.